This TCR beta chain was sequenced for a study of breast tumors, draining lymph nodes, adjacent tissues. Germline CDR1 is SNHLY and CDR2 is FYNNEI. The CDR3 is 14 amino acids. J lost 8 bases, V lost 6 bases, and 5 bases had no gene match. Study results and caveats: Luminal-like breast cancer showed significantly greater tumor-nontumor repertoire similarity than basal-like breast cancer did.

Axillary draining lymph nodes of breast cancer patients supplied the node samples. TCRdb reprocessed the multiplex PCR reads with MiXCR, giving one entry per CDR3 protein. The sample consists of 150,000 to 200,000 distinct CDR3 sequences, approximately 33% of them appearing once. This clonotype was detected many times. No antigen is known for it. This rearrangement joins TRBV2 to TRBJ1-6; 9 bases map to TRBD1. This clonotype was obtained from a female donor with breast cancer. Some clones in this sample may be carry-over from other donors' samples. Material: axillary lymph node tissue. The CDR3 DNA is TGTGCCAGCAGGGACAGGGGTCTCTATTCACCCCTCCACTTT. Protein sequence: CASRDRGLYSPLHF.